This T cell receptor beta chain was profiled in a study of metastatic and nonmetastatic thyroid tumors. Across the whole study: Repertoires from malignant and benign thyroid patients were compared across blood and tumor or nodule tissue.

No treatment of any kind had been given to any patient before thyroid surgery. Concerning this clone: The target antigen is unknown. This could be a read error, since a much larger clone is one nucleotide away.

Germline V gene sequence: CDR1 DFQATT, CDR2 SNEGSKA (reference sequence). The V gene lost 0 bases and the J gene lost 4 bases, with 12 bases spanning the gap. The CDR3 spans 14 residues. Notes on the study in general: In both blood and tumor samples, TCR beta diversity was reported significantly higher for malignant than benign nodules.

As processed by the authors: The study's classifier, a distant-metastasis tool for papillary thyroid cancer, was built using CDR3 differences across clinicopathological groups. TCRdb re-analyzed the PCR reads using MiXCR. TCRdb, not the original authors, processed these V and J calls. The table has 21,000 or so clones, about 10% seen once. The sample was blood. This receptor was identified in a female donor with papillary thyroid cancer or a benign thyroid nodule (not recorded which). Some clones in this sample may be carry-over from other donors' samples. This chain joins TRBV20-1 and TRBJ1-1; tentative D call: TRBD1 (5 bases). In nucleotides, the CDR3 is TGCAGTGCTAGAGACTCCCCAGGGAGCACTGAAGCTTTCTTT. It specifies CSARDSPGSTEAFF.